These 25 T cell receptor beta chains were all obtained from the same sample, sequenced in a study of T cell changes during pregnancy in multiple sclerosis. Only in-frame clones appear in the TCRdb table, and some are missing; sequencing was by immunoSEQ multiplex PCR. The profile shows 85,000 to 100,000 clones, 92% of them singletons. The specimen was peripheral blood, collected in the first trimester of pregnancy. The receptors shown here come from a female donor with multiple sclerosis, enrolled in a pregnancy study.

The chain links TRBV6-4 to TRBJ1-2; tentatively, D is TRBD1 (5 bases). V gave up 0 bases and J gave up 3 bases, with 14 bases separating them. The CDR3 runs to 16 residues. The germline V gene encodes CDR1 MRHNA and CDR2 SNTAGT. The CDR3: CASSDSLGRVDYGYTF. For the CDR3, the DNA is TGTGCCAGCAGTGACTCGTTGGGCAGGGTAGACTATGGCTACACCTTC.

This rearrangement joins TRBV7-9 to TRBJ1-2, with a tentative D call TRBD1 (5 bases). In germline, CDR1 is SEHNR, CDR2 FQNEAQ (reference sequence). The V gene lost 2 bases and the J gene lost 2 bases, with 6 bases spanning the gap. This CDR3 is built from 13 residues. This CDR3 reads CASSLRGNYGYTF. The CDR3 nucleotides are TGTGCCAGCAGCTTACGGGGGAACTATGGCTACACCTTC.

The count of this clone is one. V and J are TRBV19 and TRBJ2-3; 7 bases line up with TRBD1. J was trimmed by 2 bases and V by 3 bases; bases with no gene match: 2. The CDR3 is 14 residues long. Per germline, CDR1 LNHDA and CDR2 SQIVND (reference sequence). Here the CDR3 DNA reads TGTGCCAGTAGTATCGGGACAGACACAGATACGCAGTATTTT. It encodes CASSIGTDTDTQYF.

This chain connects TRBV5-1 to TRBJ2-7, with 8 nucleotides matching TRBD1. From germline, CDR1 is SGHRS and CDR2 YFSETQ. After removal of 4 bases from V and 4 bases from J, the junction contained 4 bases not matched to a gene. The CDR3 is made up of 13 amino acids. Here the CDR3 DNA reads TGCGCCAGCAGCCAACGACAGGGGTACGAGCAGTACTTC. Translation: CASSQRQGYEQYF.

The sample holds one count of this clone. The CDR3: CASSYDRAGNTIYF. The CDR3 coding sequence is TGCGCCAGCAGCTATGACAGGGCTGGAAACACCATATATTTT. This chain links TRBV5-1 with TRBJ1-3; 7 bases align to TRBD1. CDR3 length equals 14 residues. The ends lost 3 bases at V and 2 bases at J; junction bases unmatched: 2. From germline, CDR1 is SGHRS and CDR2 YFSETQ.

This clone was seen a single time. V usage is TRBV30 and J usage is TRBJ2-6; the D gene is possibly TRBD1 (5 bases). Germline-derived CDR1 and CDR2 are GTSNPN and SVGIG (reference sequence). The CDR3 has 16 residues. The V and J ends lost 3 bases and 2 bases respectively, with 14 bases between them. The CDR3 reads CAWSLNSGTGANVLTF. The CDR3 nucleotides read TGTGCCTGGAGCCTAAATTCAGGGACTGGGGCCAACGTCCTGACTTTC.

The chain links TRBV19 to TRBJ2-1, with 16 bases identical to TRBD2. Germline V CDR1 and CDR2: LNHDA, SQIVND (reference sequence). The ends lost 5 bases at V and 7 bases at J; junction bases unmatched: 2. The CDR3 has 15 residues. CDR3 amino acids: CASSLGLAGGNEQFF. The DNA for the CDR3 is TGTGCCAGTAGTTTGGGACTAGCGGGAGGGAATGAGCAGTTCTTC. Looking up the rest from reference TRBV19 and TRBJ2-1 gives the full variable domain: DGGITQSPKYLFRKEGQNVTLSCEQNLNHDAMYWYRQDPGQGLRLIYYSQIVNDFQKGDIAEGYSVSREKKESFPLTVTSAQKNPTAFYLCASSLGLAGGNEQFFGPGTRLTVL.

J is TRBJ2-7 and V is TRBV27; 8 bases map to TRBD2. The V gene end was trimmed by 2 bases and the J gene end by 7 bases; junction bases not matched to a gene: 16. Looked up from germline, CDR1 is MNHEY and CDR2 is SMNVEV (reference sequence). The CDR3 sequence is 17 residues long. CDR3 in DNA: TGTGCCAGCAGTTTAAGGGGACCGGGACTAGACCGGAGTGAGCAGTACTTC. Its protein product is CASSLRGPGLDRSEQYF.

The rearrangement uses TRBV5-1 and TRBJ2-1, with D hard to call. Germline V gene lookup returns CDR1 SGHRS and CDR2 YFSETQ. This CDR3 contains 15 residues. With 2 bases removed from V and 1 base from J, the gap between germline ends came to 10 bases. The CDR3 spells CASSLGGVSYNEQFF. CDR3 in DNA: TGCGCCAGCAGCTTAGGCGGAGTATCCTACAATGAGCAGTTCTTC.

The V gene is TRBV19, the J gene TRBJ1-2; 8 bases align to TRBD1. The CDR3 length is 16 residues. Germline CDR1 is LNHDA and CDR2 is SQIVND (reference sequence). The junction had 8 bases not matched to a gene; V was cut back by 3 bases and J by 2 bases. CDR3 nucleotides: TGTGCCAGTAGTATCTCCACACAGGGGGGGAACTATGGCTACACCTTC. Translating it yields CASSISTQGGNYGYTF.

V usage is TRBV5-4 and J usage is TRBJ1-2; D is uncertain. Germline CDR1 reads SGHNT; CDR2 reads YYREEE (reference sequence). This CDR3 comprises 13 residues. V was shortened by 4 bases and J by 1 base, with 8 bases between the two germline ends. CDR3 in amino acids: CASSLDGNYGYTF. The CDR3 bases are TGTGCCAGCAGCCTGGACGGTAACTATGGCTACACCTTC.

J is TRBJ2-3 and V is TRBV19, with TRBD1 as a possible D gene (6 bases). Germline V gene data show CDR1 as LNHDA and CDR2 as SQIVND (reference sequence). V dropped 5 bases and J dropped 2 bases, with 11 bases sitting between them. The CDR3 covers 14 residues. Here the CDR3 DNA reads TGTGCCAGTAGTTTGGGGGCCTTCACAGATACGCAGTATTTT. It is translated as CASSLGAFTDTQYF.

This clone was found once. The V gene is TRBV28, the J gene TRBJ2-7; 9 positions match TRBD1. V was clipped by 6 bases and J by 0 bases; unmatched bases: 6. CDR1 is MDHEN, CDR2 SYDVKM, per germline. There are 15 residues in the CDR3. The CDR3 DNA reads as TGTGCCAGCAGCCTCGGGACAGGGCCCTCCTACGAGCAGTACTTC. Its translation: CASSLGTGPSYEQYF.

V and J are TRBV7-9 and TRBJ2-3; 10 bases are a match to TRBD2. There are 16 residues in the CDR3. V shed 4 bases, J shed 3 bases, and the junction held 7 bases outside the gene matches. Germline V gene lookup returns CDR1 SEHNR and CDR2 FQNEAQ (reference sequence). The CDR3 bases are TGTGCCAGCAGCTGGACGGCTAGCGGGGGAACAGATACGCAGTATTTT. This translates into CASSWTASGGTDTQYF.

This clone was detected only once. V usage is TRBV5-1 and J usage is TRBJ2-7; a weak D match, TRBD2 (6 bases). V lost 1 base to trimming and J lost 5 bases, with 13 bases between them. Germline assignment: CDR1 SGHRS and CDR2 YFSETQ. This CDR3 is built from 14 residues. CDR3 nucleotide sequence: TGCGCCAGCAGCTTGATCGGGGGTCATGACGAGCAGTACTTC. It encodes CASSLIGGHDEQYF. Supplemented by reference TRBV5-1 and TRBJ2-7, the full variable domain reads KAGVTQTPRYLIKTRGQQVTLSCSPISGHRSVSWYQQTPGQGLQFLFEYFSETQRNKGNFPGRFSGRQFSNSRSEMNVSTLELGDSALYLCASSLIGGHDEQYFGPGTRLTVT.

V and J are TRBV5-1 and TRBJ2-5; 9 bases agree with TRBD1. This CDR3 region has 15 residues. The germline V gene has CDR1 SGHRS and CDR2 YFSETQ. The trim removed 4 bases at V and 0 bases at J, leaving 4 bases unmatched. CDR3 DNA: TGCGCCAGCAGCCTGGACAGGGGAAACCAAGAGACCCAGTACTTC. Protein sequence: CASSLDRGNQETQYF.

The chain carries TRBV10-3 and TRBJ1-5, with TRBD1 matching over 10 bases. V shed 3 bases and J 9 bases; nucleotides not matched to a gene: 8. The germline gives CDR1 ENHRY, CDR2 SYGVKD. The CDR3 extends over 15 amino acids. The CDR3 region is CAISDPDRGLGPQHF. The CDR3 nucleotides are TGTGCCATCAGTGACCCCGACAGGGGGCTGGGGCCCCAGCATTTT.

With respect to this clone: Compared with germline, one end of the junction differs, possibly owing to a read error. The V call is TRBV7-7, the J call TRBJ2-7, with TRBD1 identical over 8 bases. Germline values: CDR1 SSHAT, CDR2 FNYEAQ (reference sequence). CDR3 length: 13 residues. The CDR3 region is CASSPDRGREQYF. The CDR3 DNA follows: TGTGCTAGCAGCCCCGACAGGGGCAGAGAGCAGTACTTC. Full variable domain (rest looked up from reference TRBV7-7 and TRBJ2-7): GAGVSQSPRYKVTKRGQDVTLRCDPISSHATLYWYQQALGQGPEFLTYFNYEAQPDKSGLPSDRFSAERPEGSISTLTIQRTEQRDSAMYRCASSPDRGREQYFGPGTRLTVT.

The rearrangement joins TRBV7-2 to TRBJ2-1; D perhaps matches TRBD1 (5 bases). V lost 5 bases and J 0 bases, leaving 14 bases between the germline ends. The CDR3 loop spans 16 amino acids. In germline, CDR1 is SGHTA, CDR2 FQGNSA. Written as DNA, the CDR3 is TGTGCCAGCAGCCCAACTTCGACAGACTCCTACAATGAGCAGTTCTTC. Amino acids: CASSPTSTDSYNEQFF.

The chain has TRBV29-1 and TRBJ2-1, with 7 bases matching TRBD1. There are 14 residues in the CDR3. Losses at the gene ends were 7 bases for V and 6 bases for J; bases not matched to a gene: 12. CDR1 and CDR2 (germline): SQVTM, ANQGSEA. The CDR3 sequence is CSARGQPGANEQFF. CDR3 bases: TGCAGCGCCCGGGGACAGCCTGGGGCCAATGAGCAGTTCTTC.

This chain links TRBV5-1 with TRBJ2-1; TRBD2 aligns across 9 bases. CDR1 and CDR2 from the germline V gene are SGHRS and YFSETQ. The V segment lost 0 bases and the J segment 6 bases; nucleotides outside the gene matches: 7. CDR3 size: 16 residues. CDR3 region: CASSLEPSGTLNEQFF. In nucleotides, the CDR3 is TGCGCCAGCAGCTTGGAACCTAGCGGGACCCTCAATGAGCAGTTCTTC.

The rearrangement joins TRBV14 to TRBJ2-5; 7 bases fit TRBD1. The length of the CDR3 is 19 residues. V trimming: 5 bases; J trimming: 7 bases; junction bases outside the gene matches: 25. Germline CDR1 reads SGHDN; CDR2 reads FVKESK. CDR3 region: CASSDLRDSDSRGWGTQYF. CDR3 DNA: TGTGCCAGCAGCGATCTCCGGGACAGCGATTCCAGGGGGTGGGGGACCCAGTACTTC. Complete variable domain (other parts from reference TRBV14 and TRBJ2-5): EAGVTQFPSHSVIEKGQTVTLRCDPISGHDNLYWYRRVMGKEIKFLLHFVKESKQDESGMPNNRFLAERTGGTYSTLKVQPAELEDSGVYFCASSDLRDSDSRGWGTQYFGPGTRLLVL.

This clone came up a few times. The gene calls are TRBV19 and TRBJ1-1, with TRBD1 matching over 8 bases. Unmatched junction bases numbered 4, after V lost 3 bases and J lost 1 base. The CDR3 is 15 residues long. From germline, CDR1 is LNHDA and CDR2 SQIVND (reference sequence). The CDR3 is CASSIGQGGNTEAFF. CDR3 nucleotides: TGTGCCAGTAGTATTGGACAGGGTGGGAACACTGAAGCTTTCTTT.

This chain links TRBV6-5 with TRBJ2-7; 9 positions agree with TRBD2. The CDR3 sequence is 14 residues long. Germline lookup yields CDR1 MNHEY and CDR2 SVGAGI. The ends lost 6 bases at V and 0 bases at J; junction bases unmatched: 3. CDR3 sequence: CASREAGGSYEQYF. The CDR3 coding sequence is TGTGCCAGCAGAGAAGCGGGGGGCTCCTACGAGCAGTACTTC.

The gene calls are TRBV15 and TRBJ2-1, with D tentatively TRBD2 (6 bases). This CDR3 has 16 residues. The ends were cut back, 1 base at V and 4 bases at J, with 14 bases in the middle. Germline V gives CDR1 LNHNV, CDR2 YYDKDF (reference sequence). CDR3: CATSRAGGTVYNEQFF. The CDR3 DNA follows: TGTGCCACCAGCAGAGCCGGGGGAACTGTATACAATGAGCAGTTCTTC.